Presented here are 29 T cell receptor beta chains from one specimen sequenced in a study of T-cell memory formation after mild COVID-19. Via MiXCR, TCRdb re-called the 5' RACE reads, giving one row per CDR3 protein. The sample carries fewer than 250,000 distinct CDR3 sequences, approximately 10% recorded once. The sequenced material came from PBMCs or a T cell subset sorted from them (not recorded which). These TCRs come from a man aged 18 to 35 who had mild COVID-19 (a few samples of this study predate the infection). Cell type and time point are not known.

The J gene is TRBJ1-1, the V gene TRBV5-4; the D is unclear. V gave up 0 bases and J gave up 1 base, with 13 bases separating them. The CDR3 is made up of 16 amino acids. Germline V gene lookup returns CDR1 SGHNT and CDR2 YYREEE (reference sequence). The CDR3, as DNA: TGTGCCAGCAGCTTGGGGGGAAACCGGGGGAACACTGAAGCTTTCTTT. This codes for CASSLGGNRGNTEAFF. Based on the CDR3 plus reference TRBV5-4 and TRBJ1-1, the full variable domain is ETGVTQSPTHLIKTRGQQVTLRCSSQSGHNTVSWYQQALGQGPQFIFQYYREEENGRGNFPPRFSGLQFPNYSSELNVNALELDDSALYLCASSLGGNRGNTEAFFGQGTRLTVV.

This clonotype was found many times. This chain links TRBV20-1 with TRBJ1-5; D call uncertain. Per germline, CDR1 DFQATT and CDR2 SNEGSKA (reference sequence). This CDR3 has 13 amino acids. V was cut by 4 bases and J by 0 bases, with 7 bases left in between. Here the CDR3 DNA reads TGCAGTGCTACGGGGAATAGCAATCAGCCCCAGCATTTT. It yields the protein CSATGNSNQPQHF.

This clonotype was seen only a few times. The V and J genes are TRBV5-6 and TRBJ2-3, with D perhaps matching TRBD2 (6 bases). Germline loops: CDR1 SGHDT, CDR2 YYEEEE. V lost 0 bases to trimming and J lost 3 bases, with 11 bases between them. This CDR3 spans 15 amino acids. The CDR3 loop reads CASSLDGGRTDTQYF. CDR3 DNA sequence: TGTGCCAGCAGCTTGGACGGGGGACGGACAGATACGCAGTATTTT. Together with reference TRBV5-6 and TRBJ2-3, the CDR3 gives the full variable domain: DAGVTQSPTHLIKTRGQQVTLRCSPKSGHDTVSWYQQALGQGPQFIFQYYEEEERQRGNFPDRFSGHQFPNYSSELNVNALLLGDSALYLCASSLDGGRTDTQYFGPGTRLTVL.

A few counts support this clonotype. The chain carries TRBV24-1 and TRBJ2-5; D ambiguous. Trimming removed 9 bases at V and 3 bases at J, with 16 bases between. Germline lookup yields CDR1 KGHDR and CDR2 SFDVKD. The CDR3 totals 14 residues. This CDR3 is CATFRSYQKETQYF. In DNA form, the CDR3 reads TGTGCCACCTTTAGAAGCTACCAAAAAGAGACCCAGTACTTC.

This clonotype appeared many times. The V gene is TRBV7-2, the J gene TRBJ2-3; 8 bases agree with TRBD2. Germline-derived CDR1 and CDR2 are SGHTA and FQGNSA. This CDR3 is 14 amino acids long. The V and J ends lost 5 bases and 5 bases, in that order; junction bases with no gene match: 6. The CDR3 DNA follows: TGTGCCAGCAGCCGGACTAGCTCGGGAGATACGCAGTATTTT. This codes for CASSRTSSGDTQYF.

This clonotype was seen ten or more times. The V and J genes are TRBV11-2 and TRBJ2-3; 7 positions match TRBD1. CDR1 and CDR2 from the germline V gene are SGHAT and FQNNGV. The length of the CDR3 is 18 residues. J gave up 2 bases and V 3 bases, and 14 bases lay outside the gene matches. CDR3 nucleotides: TGTGCCAGCAGCTTTGACAGGGCCCGAAGGGTACTCACAGATACGCAGTATTTT. Residues: CASSFDRARRVLTDTQYF.

This clonotype was picked up a small number of times. This CDR3 is CASTFAGGNYGYTF. The CDR3 coding sequence is TGTGCCAGCACCTTTGCAGGGGGAAACTATGGCTACACCTTC. The chain carries TRBV7-9 and TRBJ1-2, with 7 bases that match TRBD1. V was pared by 7 bases and J by 2 bases, with 7 bases of the junction left unmatched. Germline V CDR1 and CDR2: SEHNR, FQNEAQ (reference sequence). The CDR3 runs to 14 residues.

This clonotype has at least ten counts. The gene calls are TRBV4-3 and TRBJ2-7, with D possibly called TRBD1 or TRBD2 (5 bases each). Germline assignment: CDR1 LGHNA and CDR2 YSLEER. The CDR3 consists of 13 residues. V lost 4 bases, J lost 3 bases, and 10 bases lay in between. As DNA, the CDR3 is TGCGCCAGCAGCCCAGGGAGAGGCTACGAGCAGTACTTC. Amino acids: CASSPGRGYEQYF.

This clonotype was observed a few times. The V call is TRBV3-1, the J call TRBJ1-6; D not certain. Germline V gene data show CDR1 as LGHDT and CDR2 as YNNKEL (reference sequence). The CDR3 runs to 15 residues. The V end lost 2 bases, the J end lost 7 bases, and 12 bases lay between the germline ends. CDR3 loop: CASSQLRNSNSPLHF. CDR3 nucleotide sequence: TGTGCCAGCAGCCAATTAAGGAACTCCAATTCACCCCTCCACTTT.

The rearrangement uses TRBV30 and TRBJ2-3; TRBD1 might be the D (7 bases). V was shortened by 5 bases and J by 5 bases, with 14 bases between the two germline ends. There are 13 residues in the CDR3. Germline CDR1 and CDR2: GTSNPN and SVGIG (reference sequence). The DNA for the CDR3 is TGTGCCTGGGCCCCAGGGGGAGGAGATACGCAGTATTTT. Its protein product is CAWAPGGGDTQYF.

The chain uses TRBV9 and TRBJ1-1, with 8 bases aligning to TRBD1. J gave up 1 base and V 10 bases, and 6 bases lay outside the gene matches. CDR1 is SGDLS, CDR2 YYNGEE, per germline. The CDR3 is made up of 13 amino acids. CDR3 coding DNA: TGTGCCGCAGGACAGGGCCCGAACACTGAAGCTTTCTTT. This gives the protein CAAGQGPNTEAFF.

Only a few counts were recorded for this clonotype. The J gene is TRBJ2-1, the V gene TRBV5-1, with D unresolved. There are 15 residues in the CDR3. Trimming removed 5 bases at V and 2 bases at J, with 14 bases between. CDR1 is SGHRS, CDR2 YFSETQ, per germline. The CDR3 nucleotides read TGCGCCAGCAGGGTAGGAAACCCACCCTACAATGAGCAGTTCTTC. Encoded protein: CASRVGNPPYNEQFF.

This clonotype was observed a handful of times. V is TRBV6-5 and J is TRBJ2-3; D gene ambiguous. V lost 6 bases and J 4 bases, leaving 14 bases between the germline ends. This CDR3 is built from 14 residues. CDR1 is MNHEY, CDR2 SVGAGI, per germline. For the CDR3, the DNA is TGTGCCAGCAGCACGCCAAACGAGGCAGATACGCAGTATTTT. Protein: CASSTPNEADTQYF.

This clonotype came up a few times. The CDR3 loop is CASSLLAGVVEQFF. The CDR3 nucleotides are TGTGCCAGCAGTTTGCTAGCGGGGGTAGTTGAGCAGTTCTTC. The V and J genes are TRBV28 and TRBJ2-1; 10 bases map to TRBD2. Germline assignment: CDR1 MDHEN and CDR2 SYDVKM. The J segment lost 9 bases and the V segment lost 3 bases, leaving 5 bases of the junction unmatched. There are 14 residues in the CDR3.

V is TRBV25-1 and J is TRBJ1-2, with D hard to call. The CDR3 has 14 residues. Germline-derived CDR1 and CDR2 are MGHDK and SYGVNS. Trimming cost V 3 bases and J 0 bases, with 8 bases left between them. For the CDR3, the DNA is TGTGCCAGCAGTGATATTATCTCTAACTATGGCTACACCTTC. This sequence encodes CASSDIISNYGYTF.

The rearrangement links TRBV7-2 to TRBJ1-4; D gene unclear. The V end was cut by 4 bases, the J end by 0 bases, with 9 bases between. Germline loops: CDR1 SGHTA, CDR2 FQGNSA. There are 15 residues in the CDR3. CDR3 in amino acids: CASSSSIATNEKLFF. CDR3 sequence (DNA): TGTGCCAGCAGCTCGTCCATTGCAACTAATGAAAAACTGTTTTTT.

This clonotype was detected a few times. This sequence joins TRBV29-1 and TRBJ2-3, with D possibly TRBD1 on 5 matching bases. CDR1 is SQVTM and CDR2 is ANQGSEA in the germline V gene. V lost 6 bases and J lost 1, with 8 bases in between. The CDR3 runs 12 residues. CDR3: CSVTQGTDTQYF. The CDR3 nucleotides are TGCAGCGTAACACAGGGCACAGATACGCAGTATTTT.

This rearrangement joins TRBV7-9 to TRBJ2-5, with TRBD1 matching over 9 bases. V was clipped by 3 bases and J by 5 bases; unmatched bases: 4. The CDR3 covers 14 residues. Germline V gene lookup returns CDR1 SEHNR and CDR2 FQNEAQ (reference sequence). Here the CDR3 DNA reads TGTGCCAGCAGCTTCGGGACAGGGCGCGAGACCCAGTACTTC. This encodes CASSFGTGRETQYF.

This clonotype has more than one count but fewer than ten. This rearrangement joins TRBV20-1 to TRBJ2-7, with TRBD1 as a possible D gene (6 bases). Trimming left V 6 bases short and J 5 bases short, with 11 bases between. CDR1 is DFQATT, CDR2 SNEGSKA, per germline (reference sequence). This CDR3 is built from 11 residues. The CDR3 protein is CSAKQGNEQYV. CDR3 coding DNA: TGCAGTGCAAAACAGGGAAACGAGCAGTACGTC.

This clonotype came up many times. CDR3 loop: CASSPDSLEQYV. CDR3 bases: TGTGCCAGCAGCCCGGACAGTCTCGAGCAGTACGTC. The rearrangement uses TRBV11-2 and TRBJ2-7; D might be TRBD1 (6 bases). Per germline, CDR1 SGHAT and CDR2 FQNNGV. V was trimmed by 5 bases and J by 6 bases, leaving 11 bases between them. The CDR3 contains 12 residues.

Only a few counts were recorded for this clonotype. The rearrangement uses TRBV7-6 and TRBJ2-1, with TRBD1 as a possible D gene (6 bases). The CDR3 covers 14 residues. Germline-derived CDR1 and CDR2 are SGHVS and FNYEAQ. Trimming pared 5 bases from V and 5 bases from J, leaving 13 bases between. The CDR3 nucleotides are TGTGCCAGCAGCAGCTGGGGGCGGGACAATGAGCAGTTCTTC. The encoded protein is CASSSWGRDNEQFF. Complete variable domain (other parts from reference TRBV7-6 and TRBJ2-1): GAGVSQSPRYKVTKRGQDVALRCDPISGHVSLYWYRQALGQGPEFLTYFNYEAQQDKSGLPNDRFSAERPEGSISTLTIQRTEQRDSAMYRCASSSWGRDNEQFFGPGTRLTVL.

This CDR3 is CASSPWRGGGEQFF. CDR3 coding DNA: TGTGCCAGCAGTCCCTGGCGGGGGGGCGGTGAGCAGTTCTTC. The V gene is TRBV27, the J gene TRBJ2-1; 9 nucleotides agree with TRBD2. The CDR3 has 14 residues. The germline gives CDR1 MNHEY, CDR2 SMNVEV (reference sequence). The V gene end was trimmed by 5 bases and the J gene end by 9 bases; junction bases not matched to a gene: 8.

There are many counts of this clonotype. J is TRBJ2-3 and V is TRBV3-1; D not resolved. V lost 6 bases to trimming and J lost 6 bases, with 10 bases between them. The CDR3 consists of 12 residues. Germline lookup yields CDR1 LGHDT and CDR2 YNNKEL (reference sequence). CDR3 region: CASSMLGDTQYF. For the CDR3, the DNA is TGTGCCAGCAGTATGTTGGGCGATACGCAGTATTTT.

This rearrangement joins TRBV5-1 to TRBJ2-5, with 10 bases matching TRBD1. With 0 bases clipped from V and 7 bases from J, the junction kept 6 bases outside the gene matches. Germline V gene sequence: CDR1 SGHRS, CDR2 YFSETQ. This CDR3 spans 15 amino acids. The CDR3 DNA is TGCGCCAGCAGCTTGGGACAGGGGGCTGAGGGGACCCAGTACTTC. It is translated as CASSLGQGAEGTQYF.

In this sample, this clonotype turned up many times. The rearrangement joins TRBV6-5 to TRBJ1-1; D ambiguous. This CDR3 comprises 13 residues. Looked up from germline, CDR1 is MNHEY and CDR2 is SVGAGI. V was cut by 0 bases and J by 5 bases, with 7 bases left in between. The CDR3 protein is CASSYSAGTEAFF. In DNA, the CDR3 is TGTGCCAGCAGTTACTCGGCTGGGACTGAAGCTTTCTTT.

This clonotype was recorded only once. The chain combines TRBV10-3 with TRBJ2-2; tentative D call: TRBD2 (6 bases). The CDR3 length is 16 residues. Germline values: CDR1 ENHRY, CDR2 SYGVKD. V was cut by 6 bases and J by 4 bases, with 18 bases left in between. The CDR3 nucleotides read TGTGCCATCAGCCCCTCAGTCGTGGGAGGCACCGGGGAGCTGTTTTTT. This gives the protein CAISPSVVGGTGELFF.

Many counts were recorded for this clonotype. J is TRBJ2-3 and V is TRBV2; D uncertain. Per the germline V gene, CDR1 is SNHLY and CDR2 is FYNNEI. CDR3 length equals 14 residues. V was pared by 4 bases and J by 2 bases, with 10 bases between. Here the CDR3 DNA reads TGTGCCAGCAGTGGTCTAGTTACCACAGATACGCAGTATTTT. Translation: CASSGLVTTDTQYF.

This clonotype came up many times. The CDR3 DNA is TGTGCCAGCAGCTTAGTTCCAGCGGGGGGGCGTGAGACCCAGTACTTC. Its protein product is CASSLVPAGGRETQYF. This chain connects TRBV7-8 to TRBJ2-5; TRBD2 matches 10 bases. J gave up 5 bases and V 1 base, and 7 bases lay outside the gene matches. The CDR3 extends over 16 amino acids. Per germline, CDR1 SGHVS and CDR2 FQNEAQ.

The rearrangement joins TRBV12-3 or TRBV12-4 to TRBJ2-1, with D tentatively TRBD2 (5 bases). The CDR3 spans 15 residues. V was clipped by 1 base and J by 6 bases, with 13 bases between them. The CDR3 sequence: CASSLGRLRSNEQFF. Here the CDR3 DNA reads TGTGCCAGCAGTTTAGGGAGGTTACGGTCCAATGAGCAGTTCTTC.